This T cell receptor beta chain was captured in a study of cytomegalovirus exposure and HLA in healthy donors. Study-level points and caveats: Later analysis showed TCR association rates varying by HLA locus, highest for DRB1 and lowest for HLA-C. In a later analysis, TCR beta V- and J-gene trimming was associated with a missense DCLRE1C variant. The authors judged a highly shared variant cluster likely a sequencing artifact.

Primers for the PCR totalled 60 Vbeta and 13 Jbeta. Data came from immunoSEQ multiplex PCR; TCRdb stores just in-frame clones and leaves some out. The sample includes under 200,000 clones, less than 90% seen only once; the top ten take approximately 6.8%. Comment on this clone: Its target is unknown.

The CDR3 covers 13 residues. Per the germline V gene, CDR1 is SGDLS and CDR2 is YYNGEE. After removal of 3 bases from V and 6 bases from J, the junction contained 4 bases not matched to a gene. Sequenced sample: PBMCs. The source is a male donor in good health and CMV-seropositive. The chain carries TRBV9 and TRBJ1-1; TRBD1 aligns across 8 bases. CDR3 DNA sequence: TGTGCCAGCAGCGGACAGGGGAGGGCTGAAGCTTTCTTT. Translated: CASSGQGRAEAFF.